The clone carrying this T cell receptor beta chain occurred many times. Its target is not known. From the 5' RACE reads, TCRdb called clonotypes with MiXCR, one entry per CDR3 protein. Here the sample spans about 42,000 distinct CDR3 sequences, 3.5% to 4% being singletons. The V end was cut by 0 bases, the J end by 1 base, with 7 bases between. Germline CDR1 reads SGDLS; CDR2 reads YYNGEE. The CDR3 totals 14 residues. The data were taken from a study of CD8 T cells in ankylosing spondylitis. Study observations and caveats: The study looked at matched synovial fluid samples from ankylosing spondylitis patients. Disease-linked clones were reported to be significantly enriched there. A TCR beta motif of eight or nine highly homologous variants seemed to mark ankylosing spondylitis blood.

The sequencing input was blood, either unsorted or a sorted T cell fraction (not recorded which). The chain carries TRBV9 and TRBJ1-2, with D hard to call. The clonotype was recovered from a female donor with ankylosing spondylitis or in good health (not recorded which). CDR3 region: CASSVDHFNYGYTF. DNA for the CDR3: TGTGCCAGCAGCGTAGATCACTTTAACTATGGCTACACCTTC.